This T cell receptor (beta chain) was documented in a study of identical twins' blood T cells. Per the authors' pipeline: Each donor had about 95,000 to nearly 550,000 clonotypes. TCRdb analysed the 5' RACE reads with MiXCR anew, one entry per CDR3 protein. TCRdb assigned the V and J calls; the authors' analysis was not used. The sample holds 400,000 or so distinct CDR3 sequences; 28% are singletons and the top ten take about 6.1%. This clonotype was seen a handful of times. Per germline, CDR1 SGHVS and CDR2 FQNEAQ. V dropped 2 bases and J dropped 2 bases, with 10 bases sitting between them. The CDR3 has 15 residues.

The rearrangement links TRBV7-8 to TRBJ1-5; D gene ambiguous. This clonotype was sampled from a woman between 18 and 55 years old in good health. Sequences were obtained from PBMCs. The CDR3 sequence is CASSLYAEGNQPQHF. The CDR3 DNA sequence: TGTGCCAGCAGCTTATACGCAGAAGGCAATCAGCCCCAGCATTTT. Based on the CDR3 plus reference TRBV7-8 and TRBJ1-5, the full variable domain is GAGVSQSPRYKVAKRGQDVALRCDPISGHVSLFWYQQALGQGPEFLTYFQNEAQLDKSGLPSDRFFAERPEGSVSTLKIQRTQQEDSAVYLCASSLYAEGNQPQHFGDGTRLSIL.